Following are 9 T cell receptor beta chains from one sample sequenced in a study of tumor-infiltrating lymphocytes in primary liver carcinoma. Extraction also yielded germline DNA, while blood RNA was obtained from unsorted whole blood. The investigators made TCR beta cDNA from about 500 ng total RNA, using a constant-region primer. Libraries covering TCR beta were generated through three nested multiplex PCR rounds (using a slightly modified ARM-PCR). Running ten to eleven cycles apiece, the first two PCR rounds relied on TRBV1-TRBV30 forward primers together with a C-beta reverse primer. TCRdb itself ran the multiplex PCR reads through MiXCR, one entry per CDR3 protein. The sample holds about 330,000 distinct CDR3 sequences, almost 65% seen once. Sequenced material: peripheral blood. These receptors came from a middle-aged man with primary liver carcinoma and hepatitis B virus infection.

Remarks on this clonotype: One base away lies a much larger clone, so this may be a sequencing read error. The J gene is TRBJ1-2, the V gene TRBV6-5, with 9 bases fitting TRBD1. CDR3 length: 16 amino acids. The germline V gene has CDR1 MNHEY and CDR2 SVGAGI. The CDR3 nucleotides are TGTTCCAGCAGTTACTCGAAAACAGGGGGCCCCTATGGCTACACCTTC. Its protein is CSSSYSKTGGPYGYTF.

As regards this clonotype: The germline gene is not matched at one end of the junction; a read error may be the cause. V is TRBV11-2 and J is TRBJ2-1; 9 bases are a match to TRBD2. This CDR3 is 17 amino acids long. Per the germline V gene, CDR1 is SGHAT and CDR2 is FQNNGV. The CDR3 region has the DNA TGTGTCAGCAGCTTACAGACTAGCGGACTCACTACAATGAAACAGTTCTTC. Its translation: CVSSLQTSGLTTMKQFF.

The chain is built from TRBV30 and TRBJ2-5; 7 nucleotides line up with TRBD2. Unmatched junction bases numbered 5, after V lost 5 bases and J lost 2 bases. Germline CDR1 is GTSNPN and CDR2 is SVGIG (reference sequence). CDR3 length equals 13 residues. The CDR3 protein is CAWEGREQETQYF. The CDR3 region has the DNA TGTGCCTGGGAGGGGCGGGAGCAAGAGACCCAGTACTTC.

About this clonotype: This may stem from a read error, because a much larger clone lies one nucleotide away. The chain links TRBV29-1 to TRBJ1-4; D not certain. From germline, CDR1 is SQVTM and CDR2 ANQGSEA. This CDR3 has 11 amino acids. The CDR3 nucleotides read TGCTGCGTGATGGATAATGAAAAACTGTTTTTT. Translated: CCVMDNEKLFF. The full variable domain, its missing parts supplied by reference TRBV29-1 and TRBJ1-4, is SAVISQKPSRDICQRGTSLTIQCQVDSQVTMMFWYRQQPGQSLTLIATANQGSEATYESGFVIDKFPISRPNLTFSTLTVSNMSPEDSSIYLCCVMDNEKLFFGSGTQLSVL.

This clonotype was seen a few times. The V call is TRBV6-1, the J call TRBJ1-1; 8 bases are shared with TRBD1. In germline, CDR1 is MNHNS, CDR2 SASEGT. CDR3 length equals 13 residues. Germline trimming cut 6 bases from V and 5 bases from J; bases unmatched to any gene: 5. For the CDR3, the DNA is TGTGCCAGCAGAACAGGGGGGGATACTGAAGCTTTCTTT. Encoded protein: CASRTGGDTEAFF.

This clonotype was seen a few times. The chain carries TRBV7-9 and TRBJ1-2; 7 bases fit TRBD1. The CDR3 consists of 15 residues. V was pared by 5 bases and J by 2 bases, with 8 bases of the junction left unmatched. Germline assignment: CDR1 SEHNR and CDR2 FQNEAQ (reference sequence). This chain's CDR3 is CASSHTLQGNYGYTF. The CDR3 bases are TGTGCCAGCAGCCACACCTTACAGGGGAACTATGGCTACACCTTC.

The V and J genes are TRBV14 and TRBJ1-2; D is undetermined. The ends were cut back, 5 bases at V and 2 bases at J, with 9 bases in the middle. The germline V gene encodes CDR1 SGHDN and CDR2 FVKESK. The CDR3 runs 13 residues. The CDR3 loop is CASSTTRNYGYTF. In DNA form, the CDR3 reads TGTGCCAGCAGCACGACAAGGAACTATGGCTACACCTTC.

This clonotype was picked up a small number of times. V and J are TRBV7-8 and TRBJ2-7, with 10 bases identical to TRBD2. This CDR3 has 15 amino acids. The junction had 4 bases not matched to a gene; V was cut back by 5 bases and J by 0 bases. CDR1 and CDR2 from the germline V gene are SGHVS and FQNEAQ. The CDR3 DNA is TGTGCCAGCAGCCCCCCTAGCGGGGGCTCCTACGAGCAGTACTTC. It yields the protein CASSPPSGGSYEQYF. Based on the CDR3 plus reference TRBV7-8 and TRBJ2-7, the full variable domain is GAGVSQSPRYKVAKRGQDVALRCDPISGHVSLFWYQQALGQGPEFLTYFQNEAQLDKSGLPSDRFFAERPEGSVSTLKIQRTQQEDSAVYLCASSPPSGGSYEQYFGPGTRLTVT.

Turning to this clonotype: A read error may account for a junction end that differs from germline. The V call is TRBV29-1, the J call TRBJ1-1; D remains ambiguous. The CDR3 sequence is 13 residues long. From germline, CDR1 is SQVTM and CDR2 ANQGSEA. CDR3 sequence: CRVEAHHDTEAFF. CDR3 bases: TGCAGAGTTGAGGCTCACCACGACACTGAAGCTTTCTTT.